Shown below are 24 T cell receptor beta chains from a single sample sequenced in a study of OX40 agonist ivuxolimab in advanced cancers. Using immunoSEQ multiplex PCR, the repertoire was profiled, and TCRdb retains in-frame clones only, with some absent. The sample lists roughly 63,000 clones; roughly nine tenths were seen once. Sequencing was performed on CD4+ or CD8+ T cells sorted from blood, taken in a trial of the OX40 agonist ivuxolimab. The receptor set was obtained from an adult with an advanced solid tumor such as melanoma, head and neck, liver or kidney cancer.

This chain uses TRBV19 with TRBJ2-3; 8 bases agree with TRBD2. The V segment lost 1 base and the J segment 4 bases; nucleotides outside the gene matches: 1. The germline V gene encodes CDR1 LNHDA and CDR2 SQIVND (reference sequence). The CDR3 has 14 residues. The CDR3: CASSIGTSSDTQYF. The CDR3 coding sequence is TGTGCCAGTAGTATAGGGACTAGCTCAGATACGCAGTATTTT.

CDR3 nucleotides: TGTGCCAGCAGCTTGGGGCCCTTGAGGGGGCGGTTGCCCCAGCATTTT. The encoded protein is CASSLGPLRGRLPQHF. The chain employs TRBV5-8 and TRBJ1-5, with 7 bases that match TRBD1. V was pared by 0 bases and J by 9 bases, with 12 bases of the junction left unmatched. Germline V gene lookup returns CDR1 SGHTS and CDR2 YDEGEE. This CDR3 comprises 16 residues.

The chain's CDR3 is CASSLSGEWHGYTF. CDR3 DNA: TGTGCCAGCAGCTTATCGGGGGAGTGGCATGGCTACACCTTC. This rearrangement joins TRBV7-9 to TRBJ1-2, with D perhaps matching TRBD1 (5 bases). This CDR3 contains 14 residues. Germline CDR1 and CDR2: SEHNR and FQNEAQ (reference sequence). V dropped 2 bases and J dropped 6 bases, with 13 bases sitting between them.

The chain carries TRBV4-1 and TRBJ2-5, with 7 positions matching TRBD1. CDR3 length: 16 residues. V was clipped by 1 base and J by 4 bases; unmatched bases: 9. CDR1 and CDR2 from the germline V gene are MGHRA and YSYEKL. The CDR3 here is CASSQARGPKSETQYF. The CDR3 nucleotides are TGCGCCAGCAGCCAAGCGAGGGGGCCCAAGTCAGAGACCCAGTACTTC.

This clone was observed a single time. The chain recombines TRBV9 with TRBJ2-1; 11 nucleotides line up with TRBD2. The junction had 6 bases not matched to a gene; V was cut back by 0 bases and J by 4 bases. Germline CDR1 reads SGDLS; CDR2 reads YYNGEE. This CDR3 has 17 residues. CDR3 sequence (DNA): TGTGCCAGCAGCGTAGGATCCGGGACTAGCGGTTACAATGAGCAGTTCTTC. Its protein is CASSVGSGTSGYNEQFF.

The chain joins TRBV6-5 to TRBJ1-6, with 7 bases matching TRBD1. Germline CDR1 and CDR2: MNHEY and SVGAGI. The CDR3 contains 15 residues. The V segment lost 6 bases and the J segment 5 bases; nucleotides outside the gene matches: 7. CDR3 protein: CASRIRDSHNSPLHF. The CDR3 region has the DNA TGTGCCAGCAGAATCCGGGACAGCCATAATTCACCCCTCCACTTT.

The rearrangement uses TRBV19 and TRBJ1-1; the D is unclear. V was trimmed by 4 bases and J by 0 bases, leaving 3 bases between them. The germline V gene has CDR1 LNHDA and CDR2 SQIVND (reference sequence). The CDR3 covers 12 residues. CDR3 region: CASSRVNTEAFF. CDR3 sequence (DNA): TGTGCCAGTAGTAGAGTGAACACTGAAGCTTTCTTT.

The chain employs TRBV7-8 and TRBJ2-7; D unresolved. The CDR3 extends over 14 amino acids. Germline V lookup: CDR1 SGHVS, CDR2 FQNEAQ. The V end lost 3 bases, the J end lost 0 bases, and 9 bases lay between the germline ends. The CDR3 bases are TGTGCCAGCAGCTTGTTAACAAACTCCTACGAGCAGTACGTC. This translates into CASSLLTNSYEQYV.

This chain uses TRBV27 with TRBJ2-1, with 12 bases matching TRBD2. The CDR3 has 16 amino acids. CDR1 and CDR2 from the germline V gene are MNHEY and SMNVEV (reference sequence). V lost 5 bases and J lost 8; bases outside the gene matches: 10. In nucleotides, the CDR3 is TGTGCCAGCAGTCGGACCCGACTAGCGGGAGTTGATGAGCAGTTCTTC. Its translation is CASSRTRLAGVDEQFF.

The chain combines TRBV7-8 with TRBJ2-2; perhaps TRBD2 as D (6 bases). Germline CDR1 and CDR2: SGHVS and FQNEAQ. V lost 5 bases and J 8 bases, leaving 21 bases between the germline ends. The CDR3 is 16 amino acids. The CDR3 loop is CASSPSGLRKAGELFF. The CDR3 DNA is TGTGCCAGCAGCCCTTCAGGACTACGAAAGGCTGGGGAGCTGTTTTTT.

The rearrangement links TRBV4-1 to TRBJ1-1; the match to TRBD1 covers 11 bases. V dropped 4 bases and J dropped 4; count of bases not matched to a gene: 2. The CDR3 contains 14 residues. Germline CDR1 MGHRA, CDR2 YSYEKL. CDR3 sequence reads: CASSRGTGGTEAFF. The CDR3 region has the DNA TGCGCCAGCAGCCGCGGGACAGGGGGCACTGAAGCTTTCTTT.

This clone is a singleton in its sample. The chain links TRBV29-1 to TRBJ2-7, with TRBD1 as a possible D gene (5 bases). This CDR3 comprises 16 residues. Germline CDR1 and CDR2: SQVTM and ANQGSEA. Between the trimmed V and J ends, which lost 1 base and 2 bases, there was a span of 18 bases. The CDR3 DNA sequence: TGCAGCGTTGAAGGGCCAGGGAACCGCCAGGCCTACGAGCAGTACTTC. Its translation is CSVEGPGNRQAYEQYF.

This sequence joins TRBV19 and TRBJ1-5, with TRBD1 identical over 8 bases. The CDR3 has 15 amino acids. Germline V gene lookup returns CDR1 LNHDA and CDR2 SQIVND (reference sequence). V shed 6 bases, J shed 7 bases, and the junction held 11 bases outside the gene matches. CDR3 coding DNA: TGTGCCAGTAGCTTCCGACAGGGGATGGGGCAGCCCCAGCATTTT. This encodes CASSFRQGMGQPQHF.

J is TRBJ2-3 and V is TRBV4-3; tentative D call: TRBD1 (5 bases). This CDR3 spans 19 amino acids. Germline lookup yields CDR1 LGHNA and CDR2 YSLEER. V was cut by 0 bases and J by 2 bases, with 21 bases left in between. The CDR3 DNA follows: TGCGCCAGCAGCCAAGATTTCAGGGCTTCAGGTCACCCCACAGATACGCAGTATTTT. This encodes CASSQDFRASGHPTDTQYF.

The rearrangement uses TRBV13 and TRBJ1-1, with 7 positions matching TRBD1. The V gene end was trimmed by 5 bases and the J gene end by 5 bases; junction bases not matched to a gene: 8. Germline CDR1 reads PRHDT; CDR2 reads FYEKMQ (reference sequence). The CDR3 loop spans 14 amino acids. The CDR3 spells CASSQRQGGTEAFF. CDR3 sequence (DNA): TGTGCCAGCAGCCAAAGACAGGGTGGGACTGAAGCTTTCTTT.

Comments on this clone: Other DNA sequences in this sample translate to the same CDR3. This chain joins TRBV28 and TRBJ2-3; D unresolved. The CDR3 covers 11 residues. Trimming cost V 4 bases and J 2 bases, with 1 base left between them. In germline, CDR1 is MDHEN, CDR2 SYDVKM. CDR3 sequence (DNA): TGTGCCAGCAGTTACACAGATACGCAGTATTTT. Protein sequence: CASSYTDTQYF. Together with reference TRBV28 and TRBJ2-3, the CDR3 gives the full variable domain: DVKVTQSSRYLVKRTGEKVFLECVQDMDHENMFWYRQDPGLGLRLIYFSYDVKMKEKGDIPEGYSVSREKKERFSLILESASTNQTSMYLCASSYTDTQYFGPGTRLTVL.

The rearrangement links TRBV6-1 to TRBJ2-2; D not certain. CDR3 length: 13 amino acids. Germline-derived CDR1 and CDR2 are MNHNS and SASEGT. Trimming pared 4 bases from V and 1 base from J, leaving 4 bases between. The CDR3 spells CASSGLNTGELFF. Written as DNA, the CDR3 is TGTGCCAGCAGTGGGTTGAACACCGGGGAGCTGTTTTTT.

J is TRBJ2-1 and V is TRBV27, with D unresolved. V was shortened by 10 bases and J by 0 bases, with 19 bases between the two germline ends. The CDR3 is 16 amino acids. Germline CDR1 MNHEY, CDR2 SMNVEV (reference sequence). The CDR3 DNA is TGTGCCATCTTATCGTGGGGAACGACCTCCTACAATGAGCAGTTCTTC. Amino acid sequence: CAILSWGTTSYNEQFF.

The chain uses TRBV25-1 and TRBJ2-3; 7 positions match TRBD2. The CDR3 consists of 14 residues. Germline V lookup: CDR1 MGHDK, CDR2 SYGVNS. J lost 6 bases, V lost 7 bases, and 10 bases had no gene match. DNA for the CDR3: TGTGCCAGCATTTCGGCGGGAGCATGGGATACGCAGTATTTT. It encodes CASISAGAWDTQYF. The full variable domain, completed using reference TRBV25-1 and TRBJ2-3, is EADIYQTPRYLVIGTGKKITLECSQTMGHDKMYWYQQDPGMELHLIHYSYGVNSTEKGDLSSESTVSRIRTEHFPLTLESARPSHTSQYLCASISAGAWDTQYFGPGTRLTVL.

J is TRBJ1-5 and V is TRBV23-1; tentatively, D is TRBD1 (5 bases). TRBV23-1 is identified as an open reading frame with a role that is uncertain. The CDR3 sequence is 18 residues long. V lost 1 base, J lost 7 bases, and 23 bases lay in between. The CDR3 DNA reads as TGCGCCAGCAGTCAATTTGAGGAGTTTGGGGCTAGACGGCAGCCCCAGCATTTT. Its translation is CASSQFEEFGARRQPQHF.

The chain is built from TRBV6-6 and TRBJ1-1; tentative D call: TRBD1 (5 bases). The CDR3 runs to 14 residues. Trimming shortened V by 6 bases and J by 4 bases, and 15 bases separated the two germline ends. Germline V gives CDR1 MNHNY, CDR2 SVGAGI (reference sequence). The CDR3 reads CASRPRGDVTEAFF. The CDR3 coding sequence is TGTGCCAGCAGACCGCGGGGGGATGTCACTGAAGCTTTCTTT.

CDR3 residues: CASGGTGQAPSYEQYF. Written as DNA, the CDR3 is TGTGCCAGCGGTGGGACAGGCCAAGCCCCATCCTACGAGCAGTACTTC. The rearrangement uses TRBV2 and TRBJ2-7; 8 nucleotides line up with TRBD1. The V gene end was trimmed by 8 bases and the J gene end by 1 base; junction bases not matched to a gene: 13. This CDR3 spans 16 amino acids. Germline CDR1 reads SNHLY; CDR2 reads FYNNEI.

V usage is TRBV27 and J usage is TRBJ2-3; no clear D. There are 13 residues in the CDR3. The germline gives CDR1 MNHEY, CDR2 SMNVEV (reference sequence). Trimming shortened V by 5 bases and J by 2 bases, and 8 bases separated the two germline ends. CDR3 region: CASSHGYTDTQYF. The DNA for the CDR3 is TGTGCCAGCAGTCACGGCTACACAGATACGCAGTATTTT.

This sequence joins TRBV27 and TRBJ2-7; TRBD1 matches at 7 bases. Trimming at V came to 4 bases and at J to 4 bases, leaving 7 bases not matched to a gene. CDR1 is MNHEY, CDR2 SMNVEV, per germline (reference sequence). The CDR3 is made up of 14 amino acids. CDR3 protein: CASSSLRDRYEQYF. The CDR3 coding sequence is TGTGCCAGCAGTTCACTGAGGGACAGATACGAGCAGTACTTC.